The rows below give T cell receptor beta chains drawn from one sample of a study of CD8 T cells in ankylosing spondylitis. TCRdb reanalysed the 5' RACE reads using MiXCR and keeps one entry per CDR3 protein. The sample yields 150,000 to 250,000 distinct CDR3 sequences, around 13% seen once. Material: blood, either unsorted or a sorted T cell fraction (not recorded which). These receptors all stem from a male donor with ankylosing spondylitis or in good health (not recorded which). The conserved cysteine and the conserved F or W are not part of the CDR3 here. D genes are given only for firm matches. Size tells how often a clone was seen (once, few, many) or the class of an expanded clone, and some rows leave it out.

TRBV7-9,TRBJ2-5,few,.,ASSGTGFSEETQY
TRBV5-1,TRBJ2-5,few,.,ASSLGNFEGWQETQY
TRBV6-5,TRBJ2-1,few,TRBD2,ASGTSGNEQF
TRBV29-1,TRBJ1-2,.,TRBD1,SVPGQAPGYT
TRBV5-1,TRBJ1-2,few,TRBD1,ASSLNRGQSGYT
TRBV2,TRBJ2-7,.,TRBD1,ASSRLNRQGGYEQY
TRBV9,TRBJ2-7,.,.,ASSATQVPYEQY
TRBV29-1,TRBJ2-1,many,TRBD1,SAGWDLFGTADNEQF
TRBV6-5,TRBJ1-5,.,TRBD1,ASSFWTGPNQPQH
TRBV12-3/TRBV12-4,TRBJ2-7,few,TRBD2,ASSSGLPDHEQY
TRBV11-1,TRBJ2-1,.,TRBD2,ASSAPGTSGRAWNEQF
TRBV12-3/TRBV12-4,TRBJ2-1,few,.,ASSGGGAKSYNEQF
TRBV6-6,TRBJ2-7,.,TRBD1,ASRDEQGGEQY
TRBV20-1,TRBJ2-2,.,TRBD1,SAWTGGTGELF
TRBV12-3/TRBV12-4,TRBJ2-7,many,.,ASSRDTPYEQY
TRBV11-1,TRBJ2-1,.,TRBD1,ASSFSGGVEQF
TRBV10-3,TRBJ2-5,few,TRBD2,AIKPDSGGPETQY
TRBV19,TRBJ1-3,.,.,ASSPLQIGNTIY
TRBV27,TRBJ1-1,few,TRBD1,ASSLNTGGYTEAF
TRBV7-8,TRBJ2-7,.,TRBD2,ASSFVAGGQYEQY
TRBV7-6,TRBJ2-3,.,TRBD2,ASSPTSGVSTDTQY
TRBV5-1,TRBJ1-5,.,TRBD1,ASSPEGAGQPQH
TRBV20-1,TRBJ2-3,.,.,SASSLLKGTDTQY
TRBV11-1,TRBJ2-1,few,.,ASSLSGTYNEQF
TRBV29-1,TRBJ1-5,many,TRBD1,SVGQGDHQPQH
TRBV12-3/TRBV12-4,TRBJ1-2,many,.,ASRQMGGKTNYGYT
TRBV11-2,TRBJ2-5,few,TRBD2,ASSLGQRGAKETQY
TRBV4-1,TRBJ2-7,.,TRBD2,ASSRSTSGGTYEQY
TRBV27,TRBJ2-3,few,TRBD2,ASNSGRPLEADTQY